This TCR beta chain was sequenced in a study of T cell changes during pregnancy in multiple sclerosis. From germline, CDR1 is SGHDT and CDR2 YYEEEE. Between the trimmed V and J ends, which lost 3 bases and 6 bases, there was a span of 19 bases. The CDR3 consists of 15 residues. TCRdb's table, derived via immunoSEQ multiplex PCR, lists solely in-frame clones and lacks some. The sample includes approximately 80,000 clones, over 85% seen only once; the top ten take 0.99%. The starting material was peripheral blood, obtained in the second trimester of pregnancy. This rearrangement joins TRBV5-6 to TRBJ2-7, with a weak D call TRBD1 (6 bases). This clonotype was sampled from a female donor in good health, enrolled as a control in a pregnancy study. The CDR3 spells CASSSHPQGPGEQYF. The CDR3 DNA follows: TGTGCCAGCAGCTCGCACCCACAGGGTCCCGGCGAGCAGTACTTC.